This T cell receptor (beta chain) was sequenced in a study of Ad26.COV2.S vaccination and SARS-CoV-2 variants (dated by TCRdb to about 2021). About the full investigation: Vaccine-arm donors were drawn from COV1001, a multicentre, randomized, double-blind, placebo-controlled phase I-IIa trial of Ad26.COV2.S in healthy adults. Dosing of Ad26.COV2.S was intramuscular, at either 5x10^10 or 1x10^11 viral particles, delivered as one shot or as two shots spaced 56 days apart. TCRbeta repertoire sequencing served as the tool for gauging how specific and how broad the SARS-CoV-2-reactive T cell receptors were following Ad26.COV2.S vaccination. The TCR-sequenced set comprised around 30 samples: about 19 Ad26.COV2.S vaccine recipients, 5 placebo recipients and 8 SARS-CoV-2 convalescent individuals. Participants in the trial were split at random into five groups of five each, receiving low-dose or high-dose Ad26.COV2.S once or twice, or else placebo on both occasions. Blinding of investigators to trial group allocation was maintained during experiments and outcome assessment.

As regards this clone: There is no known antigen for this receptor. The record has no base qualities; no much larger clone is one base away.

Read against the paper, the sample's treatment or condition label means: roughly 20 received Ad26.COV2.S at low or high dose, single or two shots; a few received placebo; per-sample allocation not given. For vaccine and placebo recipients, repertoires were sequenced using samples collected on day 63 after the first injection. In Cohort 1b, around 23 adults aged 18-55 years were enrolled at a single site in Boston, USA, between 29 July and 7 August 2020. Ad26.COV2.S was a replication-incompetent adenovirus type 26 vector expressing a prefusion-stabilized SARS-CoV-2 spike protein from the original Wuhan strain. The immunoSEQ Assay was the method used to sequence TCRbeta CDR3 regions. After extraction, genomic DNA underwent amplification by bias-controlled multiplex PCR, followed by high-throughput sequencing. Per the source publication's procedure: To quantify the absolute abundance of every unique TCRbeta CDR3 region, sequences were collapsed and filtered. T cell fraction was estimated by normalizing TCRbeta template counts to usable DNA, with usable DNA measured through amplification of reference genes found in all nucleated cells. Repertoire TCRs were annotated as SARS-CoV-2-specific when V gene, CDR3 amino acid sequence and J gene were exactly matched to a known reactive TCR set. The reference SARS-CoV-2 TCR set was obtained from MIRA and was filtered for enrichment in COVID-19-positive ImmuneCODE repertoires, whereby public or cross-reactive TCRs were removed. Drawing on the MIRA antigens, annotated TCRs were analysed further at the level of specific ORF or position within ORF. Depth was the summed frequency of annotated unique rearrangements, while breadth was defined as annotated unique rearrangements over total unique productive rearrangements. Group comparisons of TCR breadth used two-sided Wilcoxon rank-sum tests. The table was pulled from immuneACCESS by TCRdb, which kept in-frame rearrangements only. Such tables lose some clones; where checked, under half of the loss comes from unresolved V genes, and the rest has no known cause. The D gene and trimming were derived from the DNA, and the V and J assignments and clone size from that table. The sample yields approximately 420,000 clones; approximately 91% were counted once. Together, the top ten hold 3% to 3.5% of the sample.

The germline V and J ends show losses of 0 bases and 4 bases respectively, and no gene match explains 6 bases of the junction. As encoded in the germline V gene, CDR1 is LGHNA while CDR2 is YNFKEQ. The CDR3 runs 17 amino acids, cysteine and phenylalanine included. The DNA shown is the 51-base CDR3, in frame from base 1. The investigation overall reported the following: Compared with placebo recipients, Ad26.COV2.S recipients showed higher spike-specific TCR breadth (P = 0.0014). After vaccination, spike-specific CD8+ and CD4+ T cell responses were reported to show substantial breadth. According to the authors, total T cell responses may have been underestimated by the TCR breadth and depth analyses. The study lacked the statistical power to compare responses across vaccine doses or regimens. Non-spike TCR breadth was comparable between vaccine and placebo recipients, consistent with the vaccine containing only spike.

The clonotype was recovered from a person aged 18-65 years who received the Ad26.COV2.S COVID-19 vaccine or a placebo. This material consisted of peripheral blood, taken in a trial of Ad26.COV2.S vaccine versus placebo. The chain couples TRBV4-2 to TRBJ2-1, with TRBD1 matching 10 junction bases. The DNA reads as follows: TGTGCCAGCAGCCAAGACCCCGGGACAGGGGTTTACAATGAGCAGTTCTTC. Its translation is CASSQDPGTGVYNEQFF.